This T cell receptor (beta chain) derives from a study of Graves' ophthalmopathy and Graves' hyperthyroidism. Study background: Investigators collected peripheral blood at initial diagnosis, before any treatment was given.

For repertoire sequencing, the TCR beta CDR3 regions were amplified from RNA transcripts. An initial RT-PCR round employing HTBI primers preceded a second-round multiplex PCR. TCRdb reprocessed the multiplex PCR reads via MiXCR and lists one record per CDR3 protein. This sample yields approximately 480,000 distinct CDR3 sequences, of which under 15% are seen a single time; about 9.4% belongs to the top ten. If patients had other autoimmune diseases, uncontrolled infections, pregnancy or lactation, they were excluded. In its sample, this clonotype was seen many times. The length of the CDR3 is 14 residues. The V end lost 7 bases, the J end lost 2 bases, and 15 bases lay between the germline ends. Germline lookup yields CDR1 MNHEY and CDR2 SMNVEV (reference sequence).

The sequence came from a woman aged 25 to 45 with Graves' ophthalmopathy. The sample taken for sequencing was blood. The chain uses TRBV27 and TRBJ2-7; D is unclear. The CDR3 loop reads CASKEKRITYEQYF. The CDR3 nucleotides are TGTGCCAGCAAGGAAAAACGGATCACCTACGAGCAGTACTTC.